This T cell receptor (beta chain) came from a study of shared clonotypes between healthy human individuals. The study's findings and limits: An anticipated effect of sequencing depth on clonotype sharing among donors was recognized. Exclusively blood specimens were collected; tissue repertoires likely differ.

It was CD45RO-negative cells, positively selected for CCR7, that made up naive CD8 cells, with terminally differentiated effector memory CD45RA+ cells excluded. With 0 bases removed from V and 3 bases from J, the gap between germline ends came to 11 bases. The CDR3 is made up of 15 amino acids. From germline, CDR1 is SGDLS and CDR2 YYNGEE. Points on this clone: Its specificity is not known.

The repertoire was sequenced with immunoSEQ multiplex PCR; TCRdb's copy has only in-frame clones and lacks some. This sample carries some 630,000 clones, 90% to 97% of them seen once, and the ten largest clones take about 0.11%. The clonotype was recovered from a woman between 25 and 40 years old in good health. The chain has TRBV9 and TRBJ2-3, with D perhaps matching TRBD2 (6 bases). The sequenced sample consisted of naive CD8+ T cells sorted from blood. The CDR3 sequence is CASSVVPGETDTQYF. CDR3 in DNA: TGTGCCAGCAGCGTAGTTCCGGGAGAGACAGATACGCAGTATTTT.